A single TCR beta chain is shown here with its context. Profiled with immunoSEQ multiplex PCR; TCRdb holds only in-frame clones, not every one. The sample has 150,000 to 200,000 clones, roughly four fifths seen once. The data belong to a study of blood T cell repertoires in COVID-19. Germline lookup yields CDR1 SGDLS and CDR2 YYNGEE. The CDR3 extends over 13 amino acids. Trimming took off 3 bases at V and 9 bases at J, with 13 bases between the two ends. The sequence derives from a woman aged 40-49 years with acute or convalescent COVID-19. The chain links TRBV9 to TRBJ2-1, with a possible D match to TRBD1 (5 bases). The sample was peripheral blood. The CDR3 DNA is TGTGCCAGCAGCGCCCAAGGGGTGGGTGAGCAGTTCTTC. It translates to CASSAQGVGEQFF.